This note documents a single T cell receptor beta chain sequence. The CDR3 is 12 residues long. The ends were cut back, 4 bases at V and 8 bases at J, with 11 bases in the middle. Germline V gene sequence: CDR1 MNHNS, CDR2 SASEGT. The entry originates in a study of shared clonotypes between healthy human individuals. Naive CD8 cells comprised CD45RO-negative, CCR7-positively selected cells, excluding terminally differentiated effector memory CD45RA+ cells. TCRdb keeps only in-frame clones here, not all; method: immunoSEQ multiplex PCR. The sample lists about 2 million clones; approximately 94% were seen once.

The sample comprised naive CD8+ T cells sorted from blood. This sequence originates from a man aged 18 to 29 in good health. This chain joins TRBV6-1 and TRBJ1-1; D is uncertain. CDR3 sequence reads: CASSGGGPEAFF. The CDR3 bases are TGTGCCAGCAGTGGGGGTGGGCCAGAAGCTTTCTTT.